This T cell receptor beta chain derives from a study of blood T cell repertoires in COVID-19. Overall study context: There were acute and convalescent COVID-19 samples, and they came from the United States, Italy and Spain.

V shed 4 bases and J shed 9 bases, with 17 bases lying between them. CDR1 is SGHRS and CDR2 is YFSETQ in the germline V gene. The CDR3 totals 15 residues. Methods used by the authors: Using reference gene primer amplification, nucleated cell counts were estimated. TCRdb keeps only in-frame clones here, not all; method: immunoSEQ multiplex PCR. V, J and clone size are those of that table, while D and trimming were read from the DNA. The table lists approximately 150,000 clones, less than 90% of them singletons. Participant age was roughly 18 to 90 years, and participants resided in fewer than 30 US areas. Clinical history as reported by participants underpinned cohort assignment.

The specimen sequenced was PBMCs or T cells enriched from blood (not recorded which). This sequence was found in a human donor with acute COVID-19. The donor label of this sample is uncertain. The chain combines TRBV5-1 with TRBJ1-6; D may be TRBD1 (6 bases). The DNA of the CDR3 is TGCGCCAGCAGCCCACGGGACATCGCGAGTTCACCCCTCCACTTT. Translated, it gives CASSPRDIASSPLHF. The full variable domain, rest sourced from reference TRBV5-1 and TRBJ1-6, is KAGVTQTPRYLIKTRGQQVTLSCSPISGHRSVSWYQQTPGQGLQFLFEYFSETQRNKGNFPGRFSGRQFSNSRSEMNVSTLELGDSALYLCASSPRDIASSPLHFGNGTRLTVT.